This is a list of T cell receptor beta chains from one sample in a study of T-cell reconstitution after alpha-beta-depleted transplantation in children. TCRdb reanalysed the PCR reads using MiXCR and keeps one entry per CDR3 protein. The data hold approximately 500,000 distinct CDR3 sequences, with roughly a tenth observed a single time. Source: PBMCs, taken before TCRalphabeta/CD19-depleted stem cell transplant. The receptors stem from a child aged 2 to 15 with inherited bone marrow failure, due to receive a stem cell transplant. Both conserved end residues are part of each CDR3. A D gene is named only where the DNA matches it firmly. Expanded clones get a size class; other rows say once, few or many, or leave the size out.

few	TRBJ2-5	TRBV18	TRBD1	TGTGCCAGCTCGTCAAACCGGGACAGGCTAGAGACCCAGTACTTC	CASSSNRDRLETQYF
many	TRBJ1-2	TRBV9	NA	TGTGCCAGCAGCGTAGATTTAAGGGGCTACACCTTC	CASSVDLRGYTF
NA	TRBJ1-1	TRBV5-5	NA	TGTGCCAGCAGCTTGGTGGGGGGGGACACTGACGCTTTCTTT	CASSLVGGDTDAFF
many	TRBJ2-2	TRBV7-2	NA	TGTGCCAGCAGCGAATTTAACACCGGGGAGCTGTTTTTT	CASSEFNTGELFF
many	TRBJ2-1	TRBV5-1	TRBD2	TGCGCCAGCAGCTTGGATAGCGGGAGTCACAATGAGCAGTTCTTC	CASSLDSGSHNEQFF
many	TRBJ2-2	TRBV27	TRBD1	TGTGCCAGCAGTTTAGTGGCAGGGGGAGCCGGGGAGCTGTTTTTT	CASSLVAGGAGELFF
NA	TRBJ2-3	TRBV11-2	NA	TGTGCCAGCAGCTTATTAGCCAGCTCCTTCACAGATACGCAGTATTTT	CASSLLASSFTDTQYF
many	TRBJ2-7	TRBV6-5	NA	TGTGCCAGCAGTTATGCGGGGAGCACCTACGAGCAGTACTTC	CASSYAGSTYEQYF
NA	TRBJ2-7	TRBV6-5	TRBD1	TGTGCCAGCAGTTACACTCGTCGACAGGGGGGGAAAGAGCAGTACTTC	CASSYTRRQGGKEQYF
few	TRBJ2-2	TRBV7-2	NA	TGTGCCAGCAAAACGGGACGCGGCAACTCCGGGGAGCTGTTTTTT	CASKTGRGNSGELFF
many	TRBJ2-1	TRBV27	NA	TGTGCCAGCAGTTTATTAGGAGAATTCAATGAGCAGTTCTTC	CASSLLGEFNEQFF
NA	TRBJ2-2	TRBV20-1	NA	TGCAGTGCTAGAGGGGATTTGGGACGCGGCACCGGGGAGCTGTTTTTT	CSARGDLGRGTGELFF
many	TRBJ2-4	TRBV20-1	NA	TGCAGTGCTAGCCCCCTAGGGGAAAACATTCAGTACTTC	CSASPLGENIQYF
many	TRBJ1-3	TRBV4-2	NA	TGTGCCAGCAGCCAAGTGATTCTGGGTCCCATCAGCTCTGGAAACACCATATATTTT	CASSQVILGPISSGNTIYF
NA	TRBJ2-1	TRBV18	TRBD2	TGTGCCAGCTCCACCGTAGCGGGAAACAATGAGCAGTTCTTC	CASSTVAGNNEQFF
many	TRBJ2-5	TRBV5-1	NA	TGCGCCAGCGGTGTTACAGGCCAAGAGACCCAGTACTTC	CASGVTGQETQYF
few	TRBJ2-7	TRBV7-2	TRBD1	TGTGCCAGCAGCCTACAGACCATGACAGGGCACGAGCAGTACTTC	CASSLQTMTGHEQYF
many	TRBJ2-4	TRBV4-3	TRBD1	TGCGCCAGCAGCCAAGATCGTGTGCGGACAGGCAAAAACATTCAGTACTTC	CASSQDRVRTGKNIQYF
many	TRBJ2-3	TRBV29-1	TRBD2	TGCAGCGCACTATTACTAGCGCGAGATACGCAGTATTTT	CSALLLARDTQYF
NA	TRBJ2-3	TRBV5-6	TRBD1	TGTGCCAGCAGCTCCACAGGGGGCTTCGCAGATACGCAGTATTTT	CASSSTGGFADTQYF